The 31 T cell receptor beta chains given below trace back to one sample, sequenced in a study of siplizumab effects on memory and regulatory T cells (dated by TCRdb to between 2017 and 2020). The method behind the library was the immunoSEQ multiplex PCR assay. TCRdb limited this immuneACCESS table to in-frame rearrangements with V and J called. A share of clones is missing; checked studies link under half to unresolved V genes, and the rest is unexplained. The sample includes fewer than 60,000 clones, with over 90% observed a single time. The leading ten clones occupy approximately 17% of the sample. The sequenced sample was CD8+ T cells sorted from blood. Source of these receptors: a human donor in good health.

CDR3 bases: TGTGCCAGTAGTCCACAGGTAGATACGCAGTATTTT. The encoded protein is CASSPQVDTQYF. The chain is built from TRBV19 and TRBJ2-3; possibly TRBD1 for D (5 bases). From germline, CDR1 is LNHDA and CDR2 SQIVND (reference sequence). The CDR3 runs to 12 residues. Trimming took off 5 bases at V and 5 bases at J, with 8 bases between the two ends.

This chain connects TRBV28 to TRBJ2-2; D unresolved. CDR3 size: 15 residues. V lost 2 bases and J 4 bases, leaving 11 bases between the germline ends. Per the germline V gene, CDR1 is MDHEN and CDR2 is SYDVKM. The CDR3 DNA reads TGTGCCAGCAGTTTAGCACAGTACCTCACCGGGGAGCTGTTTTTT. It encodes CASSLAQYLTGELFF. The complete variable domain, with remaining parts taken from reference TRBV28 and TRBJ2-2, reads DVKVTQSSRYLVKRTGEKVFLECVQDMDHENMFWYRQDPGLGLRLIYFSYDVKMKEKGDIPEGYSVSREKKERFSLILESASTNQTSMYLCASSLAQYLTGELFFGEGSRLTVL.

This clone was seen a single time. The chain uses TRBV7-2 and TRBJ2-4, with D unresolved. This CDR3 is built from 15 residues. Trimming removed 1 base at V and 1 base at J, with 8 bases between. Per germline, CDR1 SGHTA and CDR2 FQGNSA. The CDR3 loop reads CASSLVVAAKNIQYF. CDR3 bases: TGTGCCAGCAGCTTAGTCGTCGCGGCCAAAAACATTCAGTACTTC.

The V and J genes are TRBV4-1 and TRBJ2-2; maybe TRBD2 (5 bases). Germline CDR1 is MGHRA and CDR2 is YSYEKL. This CDR3 region has 12 residues. Trimming shortened V by 5 bases and J by 6 bases, and 7 bases separated the two germline ends. The CDR3 sequence is CASSSRAGELFF. CDR3 sequence (DNA): TGCGCCAGCAGCTCGCGGGCCGGGGAGCTGTTTTTT.

CDR3 residues: CASIGMTTRDRDYGYTF. CDR3 in DNA: TGTGCCAGCATTGGAATGACCACCCGGGACAGAGACTATGGCTACACCTTC. The rearrangement joins TRBV7-9 to TRBJ1-2, with TRBD1 matching over 7 bases. V shed 7 bases and J 3 bases; nucleotides not matched to a gene: 17. CDR1 is SEHNR, CDR2 FQNEAQ, per germline (reference sequence). The CDR3 is 17 residues long.

This clone came up once. The V gene is TRBV7-9, the J gene TRBJ2-1; D is unresolved. The V gene lost 1 base and the J gene lost 7 bases, with 8 bases spanning the gap. This CDR3 comprises 13 residues. The germline V gene encodes CDR1 SEHNR and CDR2 FQNEAQ (reference sequence). This CDR3 reads CASSLEWANEQFF. The CDR3, as DNA: TGTGCCAGCAGCTTAGAGTGGGCAAATGAGCAGTTCTTC.

This chain uses TRBV11-3 with TRBJ2-1, with 13 bases fitting TRBD2. V trimming: 0 bases; J trimming: 4 bases; junction bases outside the gene matches: 3. Germline CDR1 SGHNT, CDR2 YENEEA. The CDR3 is made up of 17 amino acids. The chain's CDR3 is CASSLDTGLAGYNEQFF. The CDR3, as DNA: TGTGCCAGCAGCTTAGATACGGGACTAGCGGGATACAATGAGCAGTTCTTC. The variable domain in full, completed from reference TRBV11-3 and TRBJ2-1, reads EAGVVQSPRYKIIEKKQPVAFWCNPISGHNTLYWYLQNLGQGPELLIRYENEEAVDDSQLPKDRFSAERLKGVDSTLKIQPAELGDSAVYLCASSLDTGLAGYNEQFFGPGTRLTVL.

This clone was counted a single time. J is TRBJ1-1 and V is TRBV10-3, with 7 bases identical to TRBD1. This CDR3 has 18 amino acids. J lost 1 base, V lost 3 bases, and 14 bases had no gene match. Germline lookup yields CDR1 ENHRY and CDR2 SYGVKD. CDR3 amino acids: CAISDLPPGRDRNTEAFF. CDR3 bases: TGTGCCATCAGTGATCTACCACCTGGGAGGGACAGGAACACTGAAGCTTTCTTT.

The chain links TRBV6-7 to TRBJ2-7, with no clear D. TRBV6-7 is identified as an open reading frame with a role that is uncertain. This CDR3 is built from 11 residues. Between the trimmed V and J ends, which lost 10 bases and 4 bases, there was a span of 11 bases. This CDR3 is CATPRPYEQYF. CDR3 DNA sequence: TGTGCCACCCCGCGGCCTTACGAGCAGTACTTC.

The V call is TRBV27, the J call TRBJ2-2; D ambiguous. CDR3 length: 12 amino acids. V was trimmed by 5 bases and J by 0 bases, leaving 1 base between them. Per the germline V gene, CDR1 is MNHEY and CDR2 is SMNVEV (reference sequence). The CDR3 reads CASSPNTGELFF. CDR3 sequence (DNA): TGTGCCAGCAGTCCGAACACCGGGGAGCTGTTTTTT.

J is TRBJ1-1 and V is TRBV4-1; the match to TRBD1 covers 10 bases. The germline V gene has CDR1 MGHRA and CDR2 YSYEKL. Trimming took 6 bases from V and 7 from J; bases not matched to a gene: 2. The CDR3 is made up of 12 amino acids. For the CDR3, the DNA is TGCGCCAGCAGTGGGACAGGGGTTGAAGCTTTCTTT. It translates to CASSGTGVEAFF.

J is TRBJ2-5 and V is TRBV15, with D unresolved. V lost 0 bases and J 1 base, leaving 0 bases between the germline ends. Per germline, CDR1 LNHNV and CDR2 YYDKDF (reference sequence). This CDR3 is built from 12 residues. The DNA of the CDR3 is TGTGCCACCAGCAGAGACCAAGAGACCCAGTACTTC. The encoded protein is CATSRDQETQYF.

V gene TRBV2 combines with J gene TRBJ2-6; TRBD2 is a possible D gene (6 bases). This CDR3 region has 15 residues. The germline V gene encodes CDR1 SNHLY and CDR2 FYNNEI. Trimming stripped 5 bases from V and 4 bases from J, with 12 bases between. CDR3 in DNA: TGTGCCAGCAGTCGGGGGATTATAGGGGCCAACGTCCTGACTTTC. The encoded protein is CASSRGIIGANVLTF.

The chain recombines TRBV28 with TRBJ2-3; maybe TRBD1 (8 bases). Germline V gene lookup returns CDR1 MDHEN and CDR2 SYDVKM. Trimming took off 6 bases at V and 6 bases at J, with 46 bases between the two ends. The CDR3 length is 24 residues. CDR3 protein: CASSLTMGGRQGRVGTEALDTQYF. DNA for the CDR3: TGTGCCAGCAGCCTAACGATGGGTGGCCGACAGGGGAGGGTCGGGACAGAGGCTCTGGATACGCAGTATTTT.

Ten or more counts support this clone. V usage is TRBV20-1 and J usage is TRBJ1-2; 7 positions agree with TRBD1. The germline gives CDR1 DFQATT, CDR2 SNEGSKA (reference sequence). The CDR3 is 11 residues long. CDR3 nucleotides: TGCAGCTTAGACAGGGAGGTACTCTACACCTTC. Encoded protein: CSLDREVLYTF.

The V and J genes are TRBV6-1 and TRBJ1-6; no firm D call. The CDR3 runs 14 residues. The V gene lost 3 bases and the J gene lost 7 bases, with 10 bases spanning the gap. Germline loops: CDR1 MNHNS, CDR2 SASEGT. The CDR3 DNA reads as TGTGCCAGCAGTGAGGTGCAGGCCAATTCACCCCTCCACTTT. Its translation: CASSEVQANSPLHF.

The chain has TRBV5-5 and TRBJ2-7; 9 bases fit TRBD1. V was clipped by 1 base and J by 2 bases; unmatched bases: 4. The V gene's germline CDR1 is SGHKS and CDR2 YYEKEE (reference sequence). This CDR3 comprises 15 residues. CDR3 amino acids: CASSLWGQGTYEQYF. CDR3 coding DNA: TGTGCCAGCAGCTTGTGGGGACAGGGAACCTACGAGCAGTACTTC.

The chain couples TRBV15 to TRBJ2-7; D is unresolved. Between the trimmed V and J ends, which lost 0 bases and 5 bases, there was a span of 5 bases. Germline V CDR1 and CDR2: LNHNV, YYDKDF (reference sequence). The CDR3 is made up of 12 amino acids. CDR3 sequence reads: CATSRDVNEQYF. CDR3 sequence (DNA): TGTGCCACCAGCAGAGATGTCAACGAGCAGTACTTC.

This chain links TRBV7-9 with TRBJ1-1; D gene unclear. The CDR3 consists of 17 residues. V was clipped by 4 bases and J by 0 bases, with 18 bases between them. The germline CDR1 and CDR2 sequences are SEHNR and FQNEAQ (reference sequence). CDR3 protein: CASSSKLPLRLNTEAFF. In DNA, the CDR3 is TGTGCCAGCAGCTCCAAACTGCCCTTAAGGCTGAACACTGAAGCTTTCTTT.

V and J are TRBV28 and TRBJ2-7; D may be TRBD2 (5 bases). The CDR3 has 11 residues. The V end was cut by 2 bases, the J end by 7 bases, with 6 bases between. Germline CDR1 reads MDHEN; CDR2 reads SYDVKM. The CDR3 here is CASSLGEEQYF. CDR3 bases: TGTGCCAGCAGTTTAGGGGAGGAGCAGTACTTC. The full variable domain, completed using reference TRBV28 and TRBJ2-7, is DVKVTQSSRYLVKRTGEKVFLECVQDMDHENMFWYRQDPGLGLRLIYFSYDVKMKEKGDIPEGYSVSREKKERFSLILESASTNQTSMYLCASSLGEEQYFGPGTRLTVT.

The chain has TRBV15 and TRBJ1-2; tentatively, D is TRBD1 (5 bases). Germline V gives CDR1 LNHNV, CDR2 YYDKDF (reference sequence). The germline V and J ends were trimmed by 0 bases and 6 bases, with 11 bases remaining between them. The CDR3 has 14 residues. In DNA form, the CDR3 reads TGTGCCACCAGCAGAGATAGAGGGGCCCATGGCTACACCTTC. It is translated as CATSRDRGAHGYTF.

This CDR3 reads CASSDSGTSTGELFF. As DNA, the CDR3 is TGTGCCAGCAGCGACTCCGGGACTAGTACCGGGGAGCTGTTTTTT. The chain recombines TRBV11-2 with TRBJ2-2, with 8 bases matching TRBD2. CDR1 and CDR2 from the germline V gene are SGHAT and FQNNGV. V lost 5 bases to trimming and J lost 5 bases; unmatched junction nucleotides: 7. This CDR3 region has 15 residues.

V and J are TRBV5-4 and TRBJ2-1, with D uncertain. V lost 6 bases and J lost 6, with 10 bases in between. Germline values: CDR1 SGHNT, CDR2 YYREEE (reference sequence). The CDR3 spans 12 residues. CDR3 sequence: CASTQNFNEQFF. CDR3 nucleotides: TGTGCCAGCACCCAAAACTTCAATGAGCAGTTCTTC.

The CDR3 DNA follows: TGTGCCAGCAGTCAGGGACTTAACCGGGAGCAGTACTTC. Protein product: CASSQGLNREQYF. The chain couples TRBV27 to TRBJ2-7, with D possibly matching TRBD2 (6 bases). V gave up 5 bases and J gave up 7 bases, with 15 bases separating them. The CDR3 runs 13 residues. Germline assignment: CDR1 MNHEY and CDR2 SMNVEV (reference sequence).

V usage is TRBV5-4 and J usage is TRBJ2-3; 14 bases match TRBD2. This CDR3 spans 16 amino acids. The V gene end was trimmed by 6 bases and the J gene end by 6 bases; junction bases not matched to a gene: 9. The germline gives CDR1 SGHNT, CDR2 YYREEE (reference sequence). In nucleotides, the CDR3 is TGTGCCAGCACCCAGATCGGACTAGCGGGAGGTGATACGCAGTATTTT. Encoded protein: CASTQIGLAGGDTQYF.

This chain connects TRBV28 to TRBJ2-2, with 11 nucleotides matching TRBD2. Germline V gene lookup returns CDR1 MDHEN and CDR2 SYDVKM. V shed 5 bases and J 3 bases; nucleotides not matched to a gene: 5. This CDR3 is 16 amino acids long. CDR3 nucleotide sequence: TGTGCCAGCAGTGCCACGGGACTAGCGGACACCGGGGAGCTGTTTTTT. It is translated as CASSATGLADTGELFF.

This clone has only one observation. The chain couples TRBV28 to TRBJ2-7, with TRBD2 identical over 10 bases. The CDR3 runs 17 residues. The J segment lost 6 bases and the V segment lost 4 bases, leaving 15 bases of the junction unmatched. Germline V CDR1 and CDR2: MDHEN, SYDVKM. The CDR3 DNA reads as TGTGCCAGCAGTTCGGTAATCAACCTAGCGGGAGAACGCGAGCAGTACTTC. This sequence encodes CASSSVINLAGEREQYF.

The chain joins TRBV19 to TRBJ2-7; 7 bases map to TRBD1. This CDR3 is 12 amino acids long. The germline V gene has CDR1 LNHDA and CDR2 SQIVND (reference sequence). V lost 6 bases, J lost 3 bases, and 2 bases stayed unmatched. The CDR3 coding sequence is TGTGCCAGTAGCAACAGGGGCTACGAGCAGTACTTC. Protein: CASSNRGYEQYF.

This chain links TRBV11-2 with TRBJ2-2, with D uncertain. CDR1 is SGHAT and CDR2 is FQNNGV in the germline V gene. The CDR3 length is 13 residues. The V end lost 3 bases, the J end lost 6 bases, and 8 bases lay between the germline ends. This chain's CDR3 is CASSFQKAGELFF. CDR3 nucleotides: TGTGCCAGCAGCTTTCAGAAGGCCGGGGAGCTGTTTTTT.

The V gene is TRBV11-2, the J gene TRBJ2-7; TRBD1 matches at 8 bases. V was clipped by 1 base and J by 0 bases; unmatched bases: 2. The CDR3 sequence is 15 residues long. Germline lookup yields CDR1 SGHAT and CDR2 FQNNGV. CDR3 DNA sequence: TGTGCCAGCAGCTTAGGGACAGGGACCTCCTACGAGCAGTACTTC. Protein: CASSLGTGTSYEQYF. Full variable domain (rest looked up from reference TRBV11-2 and TRBJ2-7): EAGVAQSPRYKIIEKRQSVAFWCNPISGHATLYWYQQILGQGPKLLIQFQNNGVVDDSQLPKDRFSAERLKGVDSTLKIQPAKLEDSAVYLCASSLGTGTSYEQYFGPGTRLTVT.

The chain links TRBV9 to TRBJ1-1; possibly TRBD1 for D (6 bases). Germline V gene lookup returns CDR1 SGDLS and CDR2 YYNGEE. Trimming took off 0 bases at V and 3 bases at J, with 9 bases between the two ends. The CDR3 is 14 amino acids. The CDR3 loop reads CASSVEGGHTEAFF. CDR3 coding DNA: TGTGCCAGCAGCGTAGAGGGGGGCCACACTGAAGCTTTCTTT.